The TCR beta chain under discussion was sequenced for a study of T-cell memory formation after mild COVID-19. Findings and caveats of the study: Later expanders leaned CD4+, whereas day 15 to 85 contracting clones were balanced CD4/CD8. Confirmation of SARS-CoV-2 specificity was lacking for second-wave clones peaking day 37. Contracting CD4+ clones lay largely in CM and EM, with CD8+ ones residing in EMRA.

This clonotype came up a few times. Its matching antigen is unknown. MiXCR, run by TCRdb on the 5' RACE reads, gives a single entry per CDR3 protein. The data contain 250,000 to 350,000 distinct CDR3 sequences, 15% to 20% of them singletons. V lost 1 base, J lost 4 bases, and 10 bases stayed unmatched. This CDR3 comprises 18 residues. Germline loops: CDR1 KGHSH, CDR2 LQKENI. Sample: PBMCs or a T cell subset sorted from them (not recorded which). The sequence came from a young man who had mild COVID-19 (a few samples of this study predate the infection). Cell type and time point are not known. The J gene is TRBJ2-3, the V gene TRBV18; TRBD2 agrees at 11 bases. The CDR3 coding sequence is TGTGCCAGCTCACCACTAGGACCGGGACTAGCGGAATCAGATACGCAGTATTTT. Its translation: CASSPLGPGLAESDTQYF.